The source of this TCR beta chain is a study of cytomegalovirus exposure and HLA in healthy donors. PCR amplification relied on 60 Vbeta primers (plus 13 Jbeta primers). The data were produced by immunoSEQ multiplex PCR, yet TCRdb's version contains in-frame clones alone and is incomplete. The repertoire consists of 35,000 to 45,000 clones, with about 64% occurring once and the leading ten covering 12%. Findings and caveats of the study: Cytomegalovirus-associated TCR beta chains were listed, numbering 150 to 200.

Concerning this clone itself: Its antigen is unknown.

V lost 6 bases, J lost 8 bases, and 10 bases lay in between. The CDR3 has 11 amino acids. Germline V gene lookup returns CDR1 MDHEN and CDR2 SYDVKM. J is TRBJ1-2 and V is TRBV28; D may be TRBD1 (5 bases). This receptor was taken from a man in his sixties in good health and CMV-seropositive. Sequencing was carried out using PBMCs. CDR3 sequence: CASRRGVGYTF. CDR3 bases: TGTGCCAGCAGGCGGGGGGTCGGCTACACCTTC.